The 9 T cell receptor beta chains below come from one sample, sequenced in a study of blood T cell repertoires in COVID-19. The protocol was immunoSEQ multiplex PCR, while the TCRdb copy is restricted to in-frame clones and leaves out a portion. This sample yields more than 250,000 clones, of which about 86% are seen a single time; about 1.2% belongs to the top ten. The sample consisted of peripheral blood. The source is a woman aged 45-65 years with acute or convalescent COVID-19.

The rearrangement joins TRBV6-5 to TRBJ1-1; D is unresolved. This CDR3 spans 14 amino acids. The ends were cut back, 7 bases at V and 5 bases at J, with 17 bases in the middle. Germline CDR1 is MNHEY and CDR2 is SVGAGI. The CDR3 bases are TGTGCCAGCACGGGAGGGAGGAGTGGGACTGAAGCTTTCTTT. Its translation: CASTGGRSGTEAFF.

The rearrangement links TRBV5-1 to TRBJ1-2; 8 bases fit TRBD1. CDR1 and CDR2 from the germline V gene are SGHRS and YFSETQ. Germline trimming cut 4 bases from V and 7 bases from J; bases unmatched to any gene: 6. The CDR3 contains 13 residues. The CDR3: CASSPTGVRGYTF. In DNA form, the CDR3 reads TGCGCCAGCAGCCCGACAGGGGTGCGTGGCTACACCTTC.

This chain connects TRBV5-5 to TRBJ2-5, with a tentative D call TRBD2 (5 bases). Germline values: CDR1 SGHKS, CDR2 YYEKEE (reference sequence). The CDR3 is 15 amino acids. Deletions cut 5 bases from V and 5 bases from J, with 19 bases between. CDR3 amino acids: CASSPTLASSETQYF. CDR3 bases: TGTGCCAGCAGTCCTACTCTAGCTAGCAGCGAGACCCAGTACTTC.

V gene TRBV5-4 combines with J gene TRBJ2-5, with TRBD2 matching 7 bases. The CDR3 is made up of 14 amino acids. J was trimmed by 5 bases and V by 2 bases; bases with no gene match: 6. The germline gives CDR1 SGHNT, CDR2 YYREEE (reference sequence). The DNA for the CDR3 is TGTGCCAGCAGCTTCCCTAGCGGAGGGGAGACCCAGTACTTC. Translating gives CASSFPSGGETQYF.

The rearrangement links TRBV4-1 to TRBJ1-3; D uncertain. Trimming stripped 2 bases from V and 0 bases from J, with 5 bases between. The CDR3 loop spans 14 amino acids. Germline CDR1 is MGHRA and CDR2 is YSYEKL. CDR3 coding DNA: TGCGCCAGCAGCCAATTCTACTCTGGAAACACCATATATTTT. It encodes CASSQFYSGNTIYF.

The chain has TRBV5-1 and TRBJ1-1; 7 bases align to TRBD1. The CDR3 spans 15 residues. After removal of 5 bases from V and 3 bases from J, the junction contained 10 bases not matched to a gene. Germline lookup yields CDR1 SGHRS and CDR2 YFSETQ. CDR3 sequence reads: CASRHFDRDYTEAFF. In DNA form, the CDR3 reads TGCGCCAGCAGACATTTCGACAGGGATTACACTGAAGCTTTCTTT. The entire variable domain, with the rest obtained from reference TRBV5-1 and TRBJ1-1, is as follows: KAGVTQTPRYLIKTRGQQVTLSCSPISGHRSVSWYQQTPGQGLQFLFEYFSETQRNKGNFPGRFSGRQFSNSRSEMNVSTLELGDSALYLCASRHFDRDYTEAFFGQGTRLTVV.

The chain employs TRBV30 and TRBJ2-1, with 8 bases that match TRBD2. The CDR3 is 12 amino acids. CDR1 and CDR2 from the germline V gene are GTSNPN and SVGIG (reference sequence). Losses at the gene ends were 5 bases for V and 8 bases for J; bases not matched to a gene: 5. The chain's CDR3 is CAWARGGDEQFF. DNA for the CDR3: TGTGCCTGGGCCCGGGGGGGCGATGAGCAGTTCTTC.

V and J are TRBV14 and TRBJ1-2; no clear D gene. Germline loops: CDR1 SGHDN, CDR2 FVKESK. This CDR3 spans 16 amino acids. V lost 1 base and J 4 bases, leaving 16 bases between the germline ends. CDR3 sequence: CASSQASGGIGYGYTF. Written as DNA, the CDR3 is TGTGCCAGCAGCCAAGCTTCCGGCGGGATAGGCTATGGCTACACCTTC.

This chain uses TRBV6-2 or TRBV6-3 with TRBJ2-7; D possibly corresponds to TRBD2 (7 bases). Germline lookup yields CDR1 MNHEY and CDR2 SVGEGT. The V end lost 6 bases, the J end lost 2 bases, and 20 bases lay between the germline ends. This CDR3 has 16 amino acids. DNA for the CDR3: TGTGCCAGCAGCCCGGACTGGGGGGGGCGCACCTACGAGCAGTACTTC. It codes for CASSPDWGGRTYEQYF.